This T cell receptor (beta chain) was found in a study of cytomegalovirus exposure and HLA in healthy donors. Whole-study results and caveats: Cytomegalovirus-associated TCR beta chains were listed, numbering 150 to 200. Specific recognition of CMV antigens was confirmed in vitro for a few chains (all CMV-associated). Among the most significant clusters, several appeared linked to common viral pathogens in a later analysis.

When sampled, the donors appeared nominally healthy, though they likely had unrecorded immune exposures. Both 60 Vbeta primers and 13 Jbeta primers went into the PCR. Using immunoSEQ multiplex PCR, the repertoire was profiled, and TCRdb retains in-frame clones only, with some absent. The sample table includes about 110,000 clones. Germline V gene sequence: CDR1 MNHNS, CDR2 SASEGT. The CDR3 contains 13 residues. V dropped 3 bases and J dropped 4 bases, with 10 bases sitting between them. As regards this clone: Its antigen is as yet unknown.

This clonotype was sampled from a man aged 50 or older in good health and CMV-seronegative. The V and J genes are TRBV6-1 and TRBJ2-7; D is unresolved. The material sequenced was PBMCs. In DNA form, the CDR3 reads TGTGCCAGCAGTGAGTACAGAAATTACGAGCAGTACTTC. Translated: CASSEYRNYEQYF.